This TCR beta chain comes out of a study of blood T cells in healthy people across ages. Isolating PBMCs gave at least 6 million of these cells per sample. About this clonotype itself: Its target is not known.

Trimming removed 2 bases from V and 4 bases from J; junction bases left unmatched: 2. CDR1 and CDR2 from the germline V gene are MNHEY and SVGAGI. CDR3 length: 14 residues. Primers used in a second PCR of about 7 to 11 cycles were a sample-barcoded 5' primer and a J-beta primer mix. TCRdb passed the 5' RACE reads through MiXCR, listing each CDR3 protein once. The table lists a few hundred thousand distinct CDR3 sequences, about half of them singletons. Findings of the study overall: Estimated diversity that came from one million T cells was considered an underestimate.

The rearrangement joins TRBV6-5 to TRBJ2-7; 10 positions agree with TRBD1. The specimen was blood. This TCR derives from a man in his sixties in good health. CDR3: CASSYGTGVYEQYF. CDR3 coding DNA: TGTGCCAGCAGTTACGGGACAGGGGTATACGAGCAGTACTTC.